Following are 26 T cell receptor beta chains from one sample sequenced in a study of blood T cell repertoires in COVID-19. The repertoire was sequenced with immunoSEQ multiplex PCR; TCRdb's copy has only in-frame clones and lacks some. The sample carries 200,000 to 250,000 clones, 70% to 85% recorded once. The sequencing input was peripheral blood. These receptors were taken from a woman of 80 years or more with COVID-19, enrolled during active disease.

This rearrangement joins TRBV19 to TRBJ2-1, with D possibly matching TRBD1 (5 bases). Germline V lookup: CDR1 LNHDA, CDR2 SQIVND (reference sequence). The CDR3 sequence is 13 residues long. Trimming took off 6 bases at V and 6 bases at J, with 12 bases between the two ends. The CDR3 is CASRAGNINEQFF. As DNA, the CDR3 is TGTGCCAGTAGGGCAGGGAATATCAATGAGCAGTTCTTC.

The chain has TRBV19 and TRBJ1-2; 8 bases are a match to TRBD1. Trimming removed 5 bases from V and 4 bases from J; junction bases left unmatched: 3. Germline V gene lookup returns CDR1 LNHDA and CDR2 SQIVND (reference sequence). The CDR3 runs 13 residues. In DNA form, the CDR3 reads TGTGCCAGTAGTCGGGACAGGCTCTATGGCTACACCTTC. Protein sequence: CASSRDRLYGYTF.

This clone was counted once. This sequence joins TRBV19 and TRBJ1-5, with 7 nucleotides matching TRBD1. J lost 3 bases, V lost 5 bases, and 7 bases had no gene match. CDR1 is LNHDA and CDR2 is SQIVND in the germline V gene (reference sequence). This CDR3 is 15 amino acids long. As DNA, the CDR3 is TGTGCCAGTAGTGCAGGACAGGCCCCCAATCAGCCCCAGCATTTT. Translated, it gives CASSAGQAPNQPQHF.

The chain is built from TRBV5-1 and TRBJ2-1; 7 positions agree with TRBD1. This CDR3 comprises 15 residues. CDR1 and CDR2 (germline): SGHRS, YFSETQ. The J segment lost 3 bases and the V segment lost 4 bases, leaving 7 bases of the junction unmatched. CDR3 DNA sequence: TGCGCCAGCAGCCTTCAGGACAGGCTCTACAATGAGCAGTTCTTC. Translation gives CASSLQDRLYNEQFF.

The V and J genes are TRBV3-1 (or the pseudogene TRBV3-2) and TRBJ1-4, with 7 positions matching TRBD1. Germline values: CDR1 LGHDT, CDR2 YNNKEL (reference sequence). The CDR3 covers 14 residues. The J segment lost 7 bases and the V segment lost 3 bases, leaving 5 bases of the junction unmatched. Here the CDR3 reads CASSHRTGTEKLFF. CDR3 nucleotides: TGTGCCAGCAGCCACCGGACAGGTACTGAAAAACTGTTTTTT.

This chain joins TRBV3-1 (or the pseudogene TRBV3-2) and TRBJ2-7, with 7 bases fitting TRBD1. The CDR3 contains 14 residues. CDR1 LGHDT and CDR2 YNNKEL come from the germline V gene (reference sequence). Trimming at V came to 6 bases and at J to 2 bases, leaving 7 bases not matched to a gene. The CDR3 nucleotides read TGTGCCAGCAGAACCGGGACAGCCACCTACGAGCAGTACTTC. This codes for CASRTGTATYEQYF.

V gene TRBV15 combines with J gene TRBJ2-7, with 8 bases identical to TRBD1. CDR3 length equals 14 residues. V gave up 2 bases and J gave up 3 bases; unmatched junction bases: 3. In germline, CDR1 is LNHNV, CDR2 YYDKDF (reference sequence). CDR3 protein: CATSRRDRSYEQYF. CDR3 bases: TGTGCCACCAGCAGAAGGGACAGGAGCTACGAGCAGTACTTC. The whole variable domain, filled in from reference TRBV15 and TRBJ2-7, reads DAMVIQNPRYQVTQFGKPVTLSCSQTLNHNVMYWYQQKSSQAPKLLFHYYDKDFNNEADTPDNFQSRRPNTSFCFLDIRSPGLGDTAMYLCATSRRDRSYEQYFGPGTRLTVT.

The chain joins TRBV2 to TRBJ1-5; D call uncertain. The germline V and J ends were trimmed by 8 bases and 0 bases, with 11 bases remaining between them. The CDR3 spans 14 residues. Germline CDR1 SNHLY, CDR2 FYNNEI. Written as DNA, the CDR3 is TGTGCCAGCGAGAGGGATTATAGCAATCAGCCCCAGCATTTT. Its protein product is CASERDYSNQPQHF.

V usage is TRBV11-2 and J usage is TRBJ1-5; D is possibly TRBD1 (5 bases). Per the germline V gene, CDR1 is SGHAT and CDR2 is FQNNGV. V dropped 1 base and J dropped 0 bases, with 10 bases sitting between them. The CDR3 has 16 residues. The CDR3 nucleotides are TGTGCCAGCAGCTTAGGACAGATTCATAGCAATCAGCCCCAGCATTTT. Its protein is CASSLGQIHSNQPQHF.

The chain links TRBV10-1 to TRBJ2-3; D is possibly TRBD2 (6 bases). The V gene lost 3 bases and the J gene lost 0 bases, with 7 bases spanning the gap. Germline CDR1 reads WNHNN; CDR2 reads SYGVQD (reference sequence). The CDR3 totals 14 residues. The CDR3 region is CASSDGTSTDTQYF. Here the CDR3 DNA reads TGCGCCAGCAGTGACGGGACTAGCACAGATACGCAGTATTTT.

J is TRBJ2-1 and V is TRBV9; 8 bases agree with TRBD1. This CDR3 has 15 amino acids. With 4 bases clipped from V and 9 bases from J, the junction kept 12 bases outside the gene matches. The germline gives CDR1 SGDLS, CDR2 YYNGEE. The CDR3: CASSTQGAGGVEQFF. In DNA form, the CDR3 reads TGTGCCAGCAGCACTCAGGGGGCAGGGGGCGTTGAGCAGTTCTTC.

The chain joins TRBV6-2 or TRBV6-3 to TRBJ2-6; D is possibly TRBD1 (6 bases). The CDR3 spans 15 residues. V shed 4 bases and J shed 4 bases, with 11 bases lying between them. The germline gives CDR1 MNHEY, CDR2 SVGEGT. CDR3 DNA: TGTGCCAGCAGTTTAACAGGGACCGGGGCCAACGTCCTGACTTTC. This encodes CASSLTGTGANVLTF.

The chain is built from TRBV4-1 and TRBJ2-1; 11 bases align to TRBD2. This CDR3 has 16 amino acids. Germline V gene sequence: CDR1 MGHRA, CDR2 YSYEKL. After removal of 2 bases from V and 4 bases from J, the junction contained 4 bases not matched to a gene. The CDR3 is CASSQPTSGSYNEQFF. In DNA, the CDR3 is TGCGCCAGCAGCCAACCCACTAGCGGGAGTTACAATGAGCAGTTCTTC.

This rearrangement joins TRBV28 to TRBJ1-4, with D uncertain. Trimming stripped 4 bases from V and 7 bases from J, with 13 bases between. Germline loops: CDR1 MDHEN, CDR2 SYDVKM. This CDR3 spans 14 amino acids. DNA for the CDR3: TGTGCCAGCAGTTCGACCTCCCCTAGTGAAAAACTGTTTTTT. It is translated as CASSSTSPSEKLFF.

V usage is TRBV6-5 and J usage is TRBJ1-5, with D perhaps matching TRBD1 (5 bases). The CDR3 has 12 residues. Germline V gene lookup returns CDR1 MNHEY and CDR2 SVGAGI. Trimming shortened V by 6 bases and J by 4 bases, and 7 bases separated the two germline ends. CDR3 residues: CASREGNQPQHF. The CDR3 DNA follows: TGTGCCAGCAGGGAGGGGAATCAGCCCCAGCATTTT.

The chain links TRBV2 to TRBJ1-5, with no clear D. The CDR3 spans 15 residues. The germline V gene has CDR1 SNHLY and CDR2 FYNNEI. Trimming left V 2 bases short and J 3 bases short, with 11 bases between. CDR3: CASSEPGGPNQPQHF. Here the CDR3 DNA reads TGTGCCAGCAGTGAACCAGGAGGTCCCAATCAGCCCCAGCATTTT.

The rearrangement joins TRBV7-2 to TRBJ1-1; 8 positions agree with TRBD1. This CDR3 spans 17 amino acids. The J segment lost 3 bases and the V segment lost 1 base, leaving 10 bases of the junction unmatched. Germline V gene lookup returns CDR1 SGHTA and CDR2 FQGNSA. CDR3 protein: CASSLGFAQQGDTEAFF. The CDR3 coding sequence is TGTGCCAGCAGCTTAGGCTTTGCACAACAGGGGGACACTGAAGCTTTCTTT. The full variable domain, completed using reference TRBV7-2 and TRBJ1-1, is GAGVSQSPSNKVTEKGKDVELRCDPISGHTALYWYRQSLGQGLEFLIYFQGNSAPDKSGLPSDRFSAERTGGSVSTLTIQRTQQEDSAVYLCASSLGFAQQGDTEAFFGQGTRLTVV.

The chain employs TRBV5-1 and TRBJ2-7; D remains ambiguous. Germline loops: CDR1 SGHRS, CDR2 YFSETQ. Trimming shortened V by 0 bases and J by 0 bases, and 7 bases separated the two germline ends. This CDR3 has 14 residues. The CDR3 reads CASSLDTSSYEQYF. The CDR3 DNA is TGCGCCAGCAGCTTGGACACCAGCTCCTACGAGCAGTACTTC. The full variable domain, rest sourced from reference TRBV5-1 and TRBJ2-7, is KAGVTQTPRYLIKTRGQQVTLSCSPISGHRSVSWYQQTPGQGLQFLFEYFSETQRNKGNFPGRFSGRQFSNSRSEMNVSTLELGDSALYLCASSLDTSSYEQYFGPGTRLTVT.

Here the CDR3 DNA reads TGTGCCAGCACCTCCGCGGCGGCAGGGTATCACCAGACTAATGAAAAACTGTTTTTT. This codes for CASTSAAAGYHQTNEKLFF. The chain couples TRBV28 to TRBJ1-4; weak D call: TRBD1 (5 bases). The CDR3 extends over 19 amino acids. Germline V gene data show CDR1 as MDHEN and CDR2 as SYDVKM. V lost 7 bases to trimming and J lost 2 bases, with 26 bases between them.

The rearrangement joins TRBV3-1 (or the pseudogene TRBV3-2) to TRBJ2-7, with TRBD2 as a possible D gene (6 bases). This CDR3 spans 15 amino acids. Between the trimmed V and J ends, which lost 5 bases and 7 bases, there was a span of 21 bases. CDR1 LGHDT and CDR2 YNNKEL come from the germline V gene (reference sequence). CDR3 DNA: TGTGCCAGCAGCAGTGGGACTTTTCAAGCCCCGGAGCAGTACTTC. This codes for CASSSGTFQAPEQYF.

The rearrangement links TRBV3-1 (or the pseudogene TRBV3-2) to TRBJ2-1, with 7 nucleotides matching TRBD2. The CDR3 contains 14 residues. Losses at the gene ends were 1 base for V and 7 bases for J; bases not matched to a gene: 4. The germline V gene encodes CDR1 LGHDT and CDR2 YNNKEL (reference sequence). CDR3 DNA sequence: TGTGCCAGCAGCCAAGGGACTAGAGCAAATGAGCAGTTCTTC. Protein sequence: CASSQGTRANEQFF.

The CDR3 protein is CASSLAFGTGGPGYTF. The CDR3 coding sequence is TGTGCCAGCAGCTTAGCCTTTGGGACAGGGGGTCCTGGCTACACCTTC. V gene TRBV7-2 combines with J gene TRBJ1-2; 11 bases align to TRBD1. V trimming: 0 bases; J trimming: 7 bases; junction bases outside the gene matches: 7. Germline values: CDR1 SGHTA, CDR2 FQGNSA. This CDR3 contains 16 residues.

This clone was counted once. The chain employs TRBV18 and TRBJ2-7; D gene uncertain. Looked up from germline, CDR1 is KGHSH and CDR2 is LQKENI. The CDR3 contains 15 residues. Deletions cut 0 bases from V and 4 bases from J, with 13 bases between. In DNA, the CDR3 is TGTGCCAGCTCACCACCTGTCTCTGCCGGTTACGAGCAGTACTTC. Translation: CASSPPVSAGYEQYF.

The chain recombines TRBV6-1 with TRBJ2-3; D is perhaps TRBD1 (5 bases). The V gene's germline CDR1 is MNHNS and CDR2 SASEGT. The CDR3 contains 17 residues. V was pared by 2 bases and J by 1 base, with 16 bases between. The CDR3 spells CASSEHPQGWGTDTQYF. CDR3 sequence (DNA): TGTGCCAGCAGTGAACATCCCCAGGGATGGGGCACAGATACGCAGTATTTT.

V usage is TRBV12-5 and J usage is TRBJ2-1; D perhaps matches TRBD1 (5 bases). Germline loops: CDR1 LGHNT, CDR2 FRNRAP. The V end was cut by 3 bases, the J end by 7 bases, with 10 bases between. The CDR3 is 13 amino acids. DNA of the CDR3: TGTGCTAGTGGTTTTGCAGGGCGGAATGAGCAGTTCTTC. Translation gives CASGFAGRNEQFF.

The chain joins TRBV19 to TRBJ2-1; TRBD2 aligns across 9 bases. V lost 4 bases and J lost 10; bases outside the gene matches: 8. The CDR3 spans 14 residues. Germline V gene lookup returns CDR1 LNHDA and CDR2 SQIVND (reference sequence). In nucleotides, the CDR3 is TGTGCCAGTAGTAGCGCGGGGGGGCCGGGGGAGCAGTTCTTC. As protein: CASSSAGGPGEQFF. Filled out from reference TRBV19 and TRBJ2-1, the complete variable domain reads DGGITQSPKYLFRKEGQNVTLSCEQNLNHDAMYWYRQDPGQGLRLIYYSQIVNDFQKGDIAEGYSVSREKKESFPLTVTSAQKNPTAFYLCASSSAGGPGEQFFGPGTRLTVL.